This T cell receptor beta chain was recovered during a study of OX40 agonist ivuxolimab in advanced cancers. The V gene's germline CDR1 is MNHNS and CDR2 SASEGT. V dropped 2 bases and J dropped 3 bases, with 20 bases sitting between them. This CDR3 comprises 17 residues. The repertoire was sequenced with immunoSEQ multiplex PCR; TCRdb's copy has only in-frame clones and lacks some. This table holds some 76,000 clones, 93% found once. The specimen comprised CD4+ or CD8+ T cells sorted from blood, sampled in a trial of the OX40 agonist ivuxolimab. The V gene is TRBV6-1, the J gene TRBJ2-7, with D perhaps matching TRBD1 (6 bases). The sequence derives from an adult with an advanced solid tumor such as melanoma, head and neck, liver or kidney cancer. As DNA, the CDR3 is TGTGCCAGCAGTGAACTCTTCACAGGGTTCTCAGTCTACGAGCAGTACTTC. As protein: CASSELFTGFSVYEQYF.